This TCR beta chain came from a study of blood T cell repertoires in COVID-19. As for the study in general: T cells, B-cell-depleted T cells, or PBMCs provided the cDNA or gDNA that served as material.

TCRdb's copy holds only in-frame clones and misses some; the assay was immunoSEQ multiplex PCR. The sample includes 150,000 to 200,000 clones, about 88% of them seen just once. This CDR3 is 15 amino acids long. Germline CDR1 MGHRA, CDR2 YSYEKL. V lost 1 base, J lost 5 bases, and 15 bases lay in between. V and J are TRBV4-1 and TRBJ2-7, with a possible D match to TRBD2 (5 bases). This clonotype was sampled from a man aged 55 to 70 with active or convalescent COVID-19. Sample: peripheral blood. CDR3 in amino acids: CASSQAPGDRNEQYF. The CDR3 DNA reads as TGCGCCAGCAGCCAAGCGCCCGGGGATAGGAACGAGCAGTACTTC.